The T cell receptor beta chain under discussion was sequenced for a study of OX40 agonist ivuxolimab in advanced cancers. Findings and limits, study-wide: At 0.1 to 3.0 mg/kg and by week 6, clonal expansion occurred in CD4+ and CD8+ blood T cells. Undetermined was the antigen specificity of the expanded peripheral T cells. Among the least clonally expanded were partial responders at 0.1-3.0 mg/kg.

Regarding this clone: The antigen is not known.

The ends were cut back, 4 bases at V and 3 bases at J, with 10 bases in the middle. This CDR3 spans 13 amino acids. Looked up from germline, CDR1 is SGDLS and CDR2 is YYNGEE. Assay used: immunoSEQ multiplex PCR; TCRdb lists only in-frame clones, some missing. The profile shows more than 40,000 clones, approximately 80% of them singletons. The chain is built from TRBV9 and TRBJ2-5; D is possibly TRBD1 (6 bases). This TCR was recovered from an adult with an advanced solid tumor such as melanoma, head and neck, liver or kidney cancer. Sequenced material: CD4+ or CD8+ T cells sorted from blood, taken in a trial of the OX40 agonist ivuxolimab. The CDR3 nucleotides are TGTGCCAGCAGCCGGGCAGGGGAAGAGACCCAGTACTTC. It translates to CASSRAGEETQYF.